What follows is one T cell receptor beta chain and its context. Its antigen remains unknown. The CDR3 sequence is 16 residues long. Germline CDR1 reads SGHNT; CDR2 reads YENEEA. V gave up 0 bases and J gave up 0 bases, with 9 bases separating them. The repertoire was sequenced with immunoSEQ multiplex PCR; TCRdb's copy has only in-frame clones and lacks some. The sample holds about a million clones, approximately 80% seen once. All of the donors resided in Nashville, Tennessee, and each was a Caucasian adult. A CD45RA-negative memory subset and a CD45RA+ naive subset were separated from the CD4+ cells. The entry originates in a study of shared clonotypes between healthy human individuals. Study-level results: Blood was the sole source, and tissue repertoires probably differ. Sharing of clonotypes among donors was expected to vary with sequencing depth.

The chain combines TRBV11-3 with TRBJ1-3; D remains unclear. Sequenced sample: memory CD4+ T cells from PBMCs. Subset here: CD45RA-negative fraction. The receptor was derived from a man aged 18 to 30 in good health. Some clones in this sample may be carry-over from other donors' samples. The CDR3 DNA follows: TGTGCCAGCAGCTTAGACTCCGCGACCTCTGGAAACACCATATATTTT. Translation: CASSLDSATSGNTIYF.